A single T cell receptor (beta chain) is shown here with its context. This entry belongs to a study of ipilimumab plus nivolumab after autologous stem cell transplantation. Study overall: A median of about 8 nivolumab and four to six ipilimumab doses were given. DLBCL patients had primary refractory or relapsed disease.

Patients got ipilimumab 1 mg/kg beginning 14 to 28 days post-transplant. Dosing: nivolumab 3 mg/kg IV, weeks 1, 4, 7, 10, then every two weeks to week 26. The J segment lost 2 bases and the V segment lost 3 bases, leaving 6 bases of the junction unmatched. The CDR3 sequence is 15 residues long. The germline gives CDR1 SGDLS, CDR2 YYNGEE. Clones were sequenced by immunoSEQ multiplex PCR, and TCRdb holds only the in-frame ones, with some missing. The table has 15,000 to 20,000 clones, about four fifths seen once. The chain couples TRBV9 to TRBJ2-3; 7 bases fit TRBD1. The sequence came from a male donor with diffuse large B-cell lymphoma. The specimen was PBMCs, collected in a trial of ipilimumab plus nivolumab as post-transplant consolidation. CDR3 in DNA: TGTGCCAGCAGCGCCCGGGACAGTCCCACAGATACGCAGTATTTT. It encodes CASSARDSPTDTQYF.